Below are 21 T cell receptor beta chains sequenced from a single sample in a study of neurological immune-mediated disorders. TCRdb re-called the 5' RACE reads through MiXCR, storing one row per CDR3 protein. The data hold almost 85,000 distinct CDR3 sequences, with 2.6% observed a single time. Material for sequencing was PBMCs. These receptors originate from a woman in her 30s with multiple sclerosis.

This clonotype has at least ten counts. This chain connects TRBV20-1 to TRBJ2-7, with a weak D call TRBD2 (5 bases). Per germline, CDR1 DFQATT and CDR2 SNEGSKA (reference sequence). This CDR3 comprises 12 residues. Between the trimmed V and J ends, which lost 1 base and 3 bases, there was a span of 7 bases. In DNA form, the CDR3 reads TGCAGTGCTAGAGTGAGGGACTACGAGCAGTACTTC. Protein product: CSARVRDYEQYF.

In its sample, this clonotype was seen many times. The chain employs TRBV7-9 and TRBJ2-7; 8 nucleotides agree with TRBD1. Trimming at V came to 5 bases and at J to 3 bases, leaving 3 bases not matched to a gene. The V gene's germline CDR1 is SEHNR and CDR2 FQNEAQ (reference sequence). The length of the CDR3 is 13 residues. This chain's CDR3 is CASSPGGLYEQYF. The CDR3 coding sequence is TGTGCCAGCAGCCCAGGGGGCCTCTACGAGCAGTACTTC.

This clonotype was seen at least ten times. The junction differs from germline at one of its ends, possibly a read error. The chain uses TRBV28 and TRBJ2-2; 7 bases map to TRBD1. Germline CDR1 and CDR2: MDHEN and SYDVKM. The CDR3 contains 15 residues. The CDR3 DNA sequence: TGTGCCAGCAGCGGGACAGACCGGAACCCCGGGGAGCTGTTTTTT. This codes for CASSGTDRNPGELFF.

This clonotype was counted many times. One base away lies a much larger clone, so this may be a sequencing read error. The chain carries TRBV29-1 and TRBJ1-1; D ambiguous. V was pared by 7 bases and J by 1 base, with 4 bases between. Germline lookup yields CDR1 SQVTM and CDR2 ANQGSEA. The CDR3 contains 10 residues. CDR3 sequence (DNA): TGCAGCGGTCAGAACACTGAAGCTTTCTTT. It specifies CSGQNTEAFF.

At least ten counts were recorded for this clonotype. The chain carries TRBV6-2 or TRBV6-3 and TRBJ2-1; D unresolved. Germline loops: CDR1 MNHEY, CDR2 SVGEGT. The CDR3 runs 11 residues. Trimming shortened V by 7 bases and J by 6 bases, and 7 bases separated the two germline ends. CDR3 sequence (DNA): TGTGCCAGCACAGTGGGCAATGAGCAGTTCTTC. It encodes CASTVGNEQFF.

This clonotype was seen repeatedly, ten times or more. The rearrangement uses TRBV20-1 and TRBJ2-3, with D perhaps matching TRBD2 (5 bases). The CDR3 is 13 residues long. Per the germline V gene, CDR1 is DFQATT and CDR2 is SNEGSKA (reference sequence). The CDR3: CSAEFGGTDTQYF. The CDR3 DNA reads TGCAGCGCCGAGTTCGGGGGCACAGATACGCAGTATTTT.

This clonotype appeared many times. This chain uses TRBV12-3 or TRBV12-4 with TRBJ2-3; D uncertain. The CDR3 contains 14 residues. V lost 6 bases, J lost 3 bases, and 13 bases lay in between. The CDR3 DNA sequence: TGTGCCAGCAGCCCCATGGGTGAAACAGATACGCAGTATTTT. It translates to CASSPMGETDTQYF.

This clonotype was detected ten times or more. CDR3 sequence (DNA): TGCGCCAGCAGCCAAGATCGGGTGGGGAGCTCCTACGAGCAGTACTTC. Its protein is CASSQDRVGSSYEQYF. The chain joins TRBV4-1 to TRBJ2-7; perhaps TRBD2 as D (5 bases). The CDR3 contains 16 residues. CDR1 MGHRA and CDR2 YSYEKL come from the germline V gene. Trimming removed 0 bases from V and 0 bases from J, with 12 bases in between.

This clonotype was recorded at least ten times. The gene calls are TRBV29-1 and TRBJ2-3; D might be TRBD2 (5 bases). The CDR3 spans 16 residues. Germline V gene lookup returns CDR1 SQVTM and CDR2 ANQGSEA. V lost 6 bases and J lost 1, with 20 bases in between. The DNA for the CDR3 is TGCAGCGTGGGTCGGAGGACCGATGGTGGCACAGATACGCAGTATTTT. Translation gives CSVGRRTDGGTDTQYF.

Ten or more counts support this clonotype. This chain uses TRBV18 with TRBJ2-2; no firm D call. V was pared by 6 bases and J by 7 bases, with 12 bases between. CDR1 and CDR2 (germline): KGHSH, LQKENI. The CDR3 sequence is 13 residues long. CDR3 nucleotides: TGTGCCAGCTCTTCGACGGAGAACGGGGAGCTGTTTTTT. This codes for CASSSTENGELFF.

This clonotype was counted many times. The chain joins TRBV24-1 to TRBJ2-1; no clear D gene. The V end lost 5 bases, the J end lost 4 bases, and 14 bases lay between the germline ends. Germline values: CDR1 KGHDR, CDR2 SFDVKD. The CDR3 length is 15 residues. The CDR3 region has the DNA TGTGCCACCAGTGCTGCGACGGACCATTACAATGAGCAGTTCTTC. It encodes CATSAATDHYNEQFF.

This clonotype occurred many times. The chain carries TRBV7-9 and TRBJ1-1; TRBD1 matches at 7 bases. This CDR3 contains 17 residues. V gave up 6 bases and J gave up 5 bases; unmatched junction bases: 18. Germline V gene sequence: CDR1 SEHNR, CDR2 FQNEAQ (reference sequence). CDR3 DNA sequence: TGTGCCAGCAGAAAATGGGAGCCGAGACAGGGAAGAACTGAAGCTTTCTTT. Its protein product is CASRKWEPRQGRTEAFF. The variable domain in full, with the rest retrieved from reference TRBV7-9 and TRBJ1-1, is DTGVSQNPRHKITKRGQNVTFRCDPISEHNRLYWYRQTLGQGPEFLTYFQNEAQLEKSRLLSDRFSAERPKGSFSTLEIQRTEQGDSAMYLCASRKWEPRQGRTEAFFGQGTRLTVV.

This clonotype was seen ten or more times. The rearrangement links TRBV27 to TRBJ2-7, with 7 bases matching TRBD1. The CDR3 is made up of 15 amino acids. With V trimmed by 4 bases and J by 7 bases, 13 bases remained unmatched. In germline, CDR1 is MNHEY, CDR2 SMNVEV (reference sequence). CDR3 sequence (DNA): TGTGCCAGCAGTTACCGGAAACAGGGGAGTCGGGAGCAGTACTTC. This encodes CASSYRKQGSREQYF.

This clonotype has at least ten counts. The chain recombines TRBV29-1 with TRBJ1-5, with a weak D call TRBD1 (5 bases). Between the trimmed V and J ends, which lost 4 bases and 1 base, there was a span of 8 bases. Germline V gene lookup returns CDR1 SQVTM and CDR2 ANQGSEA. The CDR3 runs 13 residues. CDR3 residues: CSVAGGSNQPQHF. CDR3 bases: TGCAGCGTTGCTGGGGGGAGCAATCAGCCCCAGCATTTT.

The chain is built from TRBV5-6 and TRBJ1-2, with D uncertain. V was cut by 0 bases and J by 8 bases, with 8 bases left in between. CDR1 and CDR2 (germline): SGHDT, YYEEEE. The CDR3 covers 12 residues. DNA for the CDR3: TGTGCCAGCAGCTTGGGTCCCCGGGGCTACACCTTC. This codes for CASSLGPRGYTF.

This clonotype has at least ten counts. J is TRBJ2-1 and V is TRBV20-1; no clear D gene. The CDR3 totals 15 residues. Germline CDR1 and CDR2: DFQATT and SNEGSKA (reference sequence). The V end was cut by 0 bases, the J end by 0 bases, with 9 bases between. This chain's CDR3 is CSARDWLLSYNEQFF. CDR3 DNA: TGCAGTGCTAGAGATTGGCTTCTCTCCTACAATGAGCAGTTCTTC.

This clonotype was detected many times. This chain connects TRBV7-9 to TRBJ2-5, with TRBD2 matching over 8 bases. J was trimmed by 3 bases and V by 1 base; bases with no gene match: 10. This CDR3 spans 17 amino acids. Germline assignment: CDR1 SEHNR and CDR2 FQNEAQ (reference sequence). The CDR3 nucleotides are TGTGCCAGCAGCTTAGTTCGGGAGCGGGGGATAGAAGAGACCCAGTACTTC. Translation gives CASSLVRERGIEETQYF.

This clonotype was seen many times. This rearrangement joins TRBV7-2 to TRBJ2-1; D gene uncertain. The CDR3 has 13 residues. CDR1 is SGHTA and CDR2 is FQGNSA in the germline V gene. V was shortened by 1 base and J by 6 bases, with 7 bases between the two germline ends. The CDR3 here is CASSLVRLNEQFF. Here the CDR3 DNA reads TGTGCCAGCAGCTTAGTACGGCTCAATGAGCAGTTCTTC.

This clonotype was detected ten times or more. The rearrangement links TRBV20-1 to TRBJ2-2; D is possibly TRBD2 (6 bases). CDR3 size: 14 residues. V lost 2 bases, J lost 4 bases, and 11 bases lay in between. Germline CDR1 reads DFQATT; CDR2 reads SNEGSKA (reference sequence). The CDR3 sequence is CSARNDGGTGELFF. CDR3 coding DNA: TGCAGTGCTAGAAACGACGGGGGCACCGGGGAGCTGTTTTTT.

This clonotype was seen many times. The DNA of the CDR3 is TGTGCCACCAGCAGGCCCGCGGCTAGCTCCTACGAGCAGTACTTC. Amino acids: CATSRPAASSYEQYF. The chain recombines TRBV15 with TRBJ2-7; D gene uncertain. There are 15 residues in the CDR3. Germline V gene lookup returns CDR1 LNHNV and CDR2 YYDKDF (reference sequence). V lost 3 bases to trimming and J lost 0 bases, with 12 bases between them.

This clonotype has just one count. The CDR3 spells CASSGTEKAFF. In DNA, the CDR3 is TGTGCCAGCAGCGGGACAGAAAAAGCTTTCTTT. This chain joins TRBV2 and TRBJ1-1; 7 positions agree with TRBD1. The CDR3 sequence is 11 residues long. The germline gives CDR1 SNHLY, CDR2 FYNNEI. J was trimmed by 9 bases and V by 6 bases; bases with no gene match: 4.